This T cell receptor beta chain appears in the sequencing data of a study of lymphopenia after photon versus proton radiotherapy (dated by TCRdb to between 2017 and 2020). With regard to the full study: The study compared the immunological effects of photon versus proton radiation therapy in patients with gastrointestinal tumors who developed high-grade lymphopenia. The cohort included some 20 patients with gastrointestinal tumors who developed lymphopenia after receiving either photon or proton therapy. The study aimed to characterize how the two radiation modalities differ in their impact on the immune system.

The library was made by the immunoSEQ multiplex PCR assay. Deep sequencing of rearranged TCR beta loci, alongside multiparametric flow cytometry, was used to profile T cell repertoires. Sourced from immuneACCESS, this table was stored by TCRdb with only in-frame sequences that have V and J called. A share of the clones is absent; for the studies checked, an unresolved V gene accounts for under half, and the remainder has no known explanation. Recorded for this sample are some 70,000 clones; 80% to 90% of them occurred a single time. Roughly 10% of the sample is held by the ten biggest clonotypes. Notes on this clone: Its antigen specificity is not known. No base quality information exists; no much larger clone differs at one position.

V gives up 4 bases and J gives up 0 bases, and the segment between their germline ends measures 7 bases. Based on the germline V gene, the CDR1 and CDR2 sequences are SNHLY and FYNNEI. Including the terminal cysteine and phenylalanine, the CDR3 comprises 14 residues. The DNA shown is the 42-base CDR3, in frame from base 1. The study at large found these results: Across the cohort, an inverse correlation was found between a larger post-nadir drop in TCR diversity and overall survival time among patients who died. The authors looked at the survival association only in patients who died, and they framed better survival with proton therapy as a possibility rather than a demonstrated result. After the lymphocyte count nadir, photon-treated repertoires showed oligoclonal expansion, especially of CD8+ Temra cells, which drove the drop in diversity. During treatment, patients who received proton therapy stayed relatively stable, whereas patients who received photon therapy lost naive T cells and TCR diversity and gained effector/memory populations.

Sequenced here: peripheral blood, sampled from a patient treated with proton-based radiotherapy. The sequence joins TRBV2 to TRBJ2-1; there is no confident call for the D gene. The origin of this receptor is a man older than 75 with esophageal cancer. The sequence in DNA is TGTGCCAGCAGTGGTCCTAGCTCCTACAATGAGCAGTTCTTC. It encodes CASSGPSSYNEQFF.